Following are 16 T cell receptor beta chains from one sample sequenced in a study of early stage breast cancer tumors. Data came from immunoSEQ multiplex PCR; TCRdb stores just in-frame clones and leaves some out. The table records just over 70,000 clones, approximately 80% of them present only once. The sequencing input was blood. These receptors came from a person in their sixties with breast cancer.

The rearrangement joins TRBV27 to TRBJ2-7; weak D call: TRBD1 (5 bases). The CDR3 consists of 13 residues. Germline CDR1 and CDR2: MNHEY and SMNVEV (reference sequence). V was cut by 1 base and J by 4 bases, with 8 bases left in between. The CDR3 sequence is CASSLFSGYEQYF. CDR3 bases: TGTGCCAGCAGTTTATTTTCAGGGTACGAGCAGTACTTC.

The CDR3 nucleotides read TGTGCCAGCAGCCCCGGGGGGGACAGATTGGCCCAGTACTTC. Protein sequence: CASSPGGDRLAQYF. The V call is TRBV7-8, the J call TRBJ2-5; D is perhaps TRBD2 (8 bases). Germline V gene lookup returns CDR1 SGHVS and CDR2 FQNEAQ. The CDR3 extends over 14 amino acids. V was shortened by 5 bases and J by 9 bases, with 19 bases between the two germline ends.

The rearrangement joins TRBV14 to TRBJ2-3; D tentatively reads TRBD1 or TRBD2 (6 bases each). V was trimmed by 0 bases and J by 10 bases, leaving 26 bases between them. The CDR3 runs 18 residues. Germline loops: CDR1 SGHDN, CDR2 FVKESK. CDR3 loop: CASSQEWGASRAARAQYF. The CDR3 bases are TGTGCCAGCAGCCAAGAATGGGGGGCGAGCAGGGCCGCAAGAGCGCAGTATTTT.

The chain recombines TRBV19 with TRBJ1-1; maybe TRBD1 (5 bases). This CDR3 has 14 amino acids. Germline V lookup: CDR1 LNHDA, CDR2 SQIVND (reference sequence). With 0 bases removed from V and 5 bases from J, the gap between germline ends came to 10 bases. This chain's CDR3 is CASSIDRQGTEAFF. Written as DNA, the CDR3 is TGTGCCAGTAGTATAGATCGTCAGGGAACTGAAGCTTTCTTT.

The chain is built from TRBV28 and TRBJ2-2; TRBD1 agrees at 9 bases. Germline V lookup: CDR1 MDHEN, CDR2 SYDVKM. After removal of 4 bases from V and 4 bases from J, the junction contained 1 base not matched to a gene. This CDR3 is built from 14 residues. CDR3 bases: TGTGCCAGCAGTTGGGACAGGGCCACCGGGGAGCTGTTTTTT. It specifies CASSWDRATGELFF.

This clone was counted a few times. The V call is TRBV10-2, the J call TRBJ2-7, with D perhaps TRBD1 (5 bases). The CDR3 has 13 amino acids. Germline V gives CDR1 WSHSY, CDR2 SAAADI. The ends were cut back, 7 bases at V and 5 bases at J, with 15 bases in the middle. CDR3 in amino acids: CASKGAGLDEQYF. The DNA of the CDR3 is TGCGCCAGCAAGGGTGCAGGGTTGGACGAGCAGTACTTC.

This clone was counted between two and nine times. The V call is TRBV9, the J call TRBJ2-5; no clear D gene. The V end lost 7 bases, the J end lost 7 bases, and 17 bases lay between the germline ends. Germline V gene lookup returns CDR1 SGDLS and CDR2 YYNGEE. The CDR3 runs 13 residues. The CDR3 sequence: CASGPTDPGTQYF. CDR3 DNA: TGTGCCAGCGGCCCGACGGACCCAGGGACCCAGTACTTC.

This chain connects TRBV25-1 to TRBJ2-5; D is unclear. The CDR3 is made up of 14 amino acids. V shed 5 bases and J shed 4 bases, with 14 bases lying between them. Germline V lookup: CDR1 MGHDK, CDR2 SYGVNS. CDR3 in DNA: TGTGCCAGCAGTACCGTGTCCACCCCAGAGACCCAGTACTTC. Amino acids: CASSTVSTPETQYF. Complete variable domain (other parts from reference TRBV25-1 and TRBJ2-5): EADIYQTPRYLVIGTGKKITLECSQTMGHDKMYWYQQDPGMELHLIHYSYGVNSTEKGDLSSESTVSRIRTEHFPLTLESARPSHTSQYLCASSTVSTPETQYFGPGTRLLVL.

The count of this clone is one. The CDR3 region is CASSYERELFF. The CDR3 nucleotides are TGTGCCAGCAGTTACGAGAGAGAACTGTTTTTT. The V and J genes are TRBV6-6 and TRBJ2-2; D unclear. Trimming shortened V by 2 bases and J by 14 bases, and 9 bases separated the two germline ends. The CDR3 consists of 11 residues. CDR1 and CDR2 from the germline V gene are MNHNY and SVGAGI (reference sequence).

The chain employs TRBV7-2 and TRBJ2-1; D unclear. Germline CDR1 reads SGHTA; CDR2 reads FQGNSA. CDR3 length equals 12 residues. The V gene lost 5 bases and the J gene lost 6 bases, with 8 bases spanning the gap. CDR3 in amino acids: CASSLLINEQFF. The CDR3 DNA follows: TGTGCCAGCAGCCTCTTAATCAATGAGCAGTTCTTC.

The chain is built from TRBV25-1 and TRBJ1-6; a possible D gene is TRBD1 (6 bases). Germline CDR1 and CDR2: MGHDK and SYGVNS. V gave up 7 bases and J gave up 4 bases, with 11 bases separating them. The CDR3 spans 14 residues. CDR3 nucleotide sequence: TGTGCCAGCACATGGGGGGCTTATAATTCACCCCTCCACTTT. Translation gives CASTWGAYNSPLHF.

In this sample, this clone turned up a few times. CDR3 nucleotides: TGTGCCAGCAGCTTAGGACAGATAAATGAAAAACTGTTTTTT. This sequence encodes CASSLGQINEKLFF. The chain uses TRBV7-9 and TRBJ1-4; D is possibly TRBD1 (5 bases). This CDR3 is built from 14 residues. The V end was cut by 1 base, the J end by 5 bases, with 8 bases between. Germline V lookup: CDR1 SEHNR, CDR2 FQNEAQ (reference sequence).

The genes are TRBV10-3 and TRBJ2-2; D possibly corresponds to TRBD1 (6 bases). Germline CDR1 and CDR2: ENHRY and SYGVKD. V was trimmed by 10 bases and J by 3 bases, leaving 9 bases between them. The CDR3 loop spans 12 amino acids. CDR3 residues: CATHRDTGELFF. For the CDR3, the DNA is TGTGCCACCCACAGGGACACCGGGGAGCTGTTTTTT.

The chain has TRBV19 and TRBJ1-5, with a possible D match to TRBD1 (5 bases). CDR3 length equals 14 residues. The V end lost 6 bases, the J end lost 3 bases, and 12 bases lay between the germline ends. The germline V gene encodes CDR1 LNHDA and CDR2 SQIVND (reference sequence). The CDR3 region has the DNA TGTGCCAGTAGGACTCAGGGTGTCAATCAGCCCCAGCATTTT. The encoded protein is CASRTQGVNQPQHF.

The rearrangement joins TRBV5-5 to TRBJ2-7, with 11 bases matching TRBD1. Germline CDR1 and CDR2: SGHKS and YYEKEE (reference sequence). This CDR3 region has 14 residues. With V trimmed by 4 bases and J by 3 bases, 3 bases remained unmatched. CDR3 bases: TGTGCCAGCAGCGACGGGACAGGGGGCTACGAGCAGTACTTC. It encodes CASSDGTGGYEQYF.

The genes are TRBV18 and TRBJ2-3; TRBD2 matches 10 bases. Germline CDR1 KGHSH, CDR2 LQKENI. This CDR3 comprises 18 residues. With V trimmed by 4 bases and J by 0 bases, 10 bases remained unmatched. CDR3 DNA sequence: TGTGCCAGCTCACAAACTAGCGGGACCCCTTCTAGCACAGATACGCAGTATTTT. Its protein product is CASSQTSGTPSSTDTQYF.